This TCR beta chain comes out of a study of persistence of HIV-infected CD4 T cells (dated by TCRdb to 2019 to 2021). Study-wide context: The study isolated CMV- and HIV-1 Gag-responding CD4+ T cells from ART-treated individuals to examine antigen-driven clonal expansion of HIV-1-infected cells. The median time participants had been on suppressive ART was less than 10 years. The clonality of all cells in each sorted population was measured by TCRbeta sequencing, and the clonality of infected cells was measured by proviral sequencing. Peripheral blood samples of up to 180 mL were collected at multiple time points, except for a couple of participants, who underwent leukapheresis at a single time point. The TCR cluster analysis across participants included roughly 8 participants for CMV and roughly 7 participants for Gag. Results and caveats for the whole study, not just this receptor: Enrichment of degenerate expanded CDR3beta sequences was found in antigen-responding cells, suggesting convergent selection of CD4+ responses to CMV and Gag. Significantly lower TCRbeta richness was observed in CMV- and Gag-responding cells than in anti-CD3/anti-CD28-responding cells, and higher oligoclonality was observed in CMV-responding cells than in CD3/CD28-stimulated and Gag-responding cells. The study involved few individuals and tested only a limited range of antigens. A correlation was observed between TCR oligoclonality and proviral oligoclonality within the same sorted populations. Restriction of bulk TCR analyses to the rare CMV-responding cells that actually carried HIV-1 proviruses was not possible.

Taken with the paper, the label for treatment or condition translates to: suppressive antiretroviral therapy. A pool of overlapping HIV-1 Gag 15-mer peptides was used at 1 ug per peptide per mL for cell stimulation. Memory populations depleted of antigen-responding cells were obtained by sorting nonresponding CD40L-negative CD69-negative CD45RO-high memory CD4+ T cells. HIV-1-infected adults in whom suppressive ART had been started during chronic infection were enrolled as participants. Plasma HIV-1 RNA had been undetectable (below 50 copies/mL) in participants for at least 4 years. To be included, participants needed a CD4+ T cell count above 400 cells/uL and a positive CMV serology. Before stimulation, PBMCs were isolated using density centrifugation and depleted of CD8+ T cells. For about 17 hours, the CD8-depleted PBMCs were stimulated with anti-CD28/CD49d costimulation, a CD40-blocking antibody, and enfuvirtide to prevent new infections. Cell sorting was performed on a Beckman Coulter MoFlo Legacy or XDP sorter, and dead cells were excluded with propidium iodide. The QIAamp DNA Mini Kit was used for genomic DNA extraction from samples above one million cells, and the Quick-DNA Microprep Kit was used otherwise.

Comments on this clone: Its antigen is not yet known. Per-nucleotide qualities are absent, and no much larger clonotype sits a single base away.

The immunoSEQ hsTCRB assay version 4 in survey mode was used to sequence TCRbeta repertoires from genomic DNA. Genomic DNA was diluted to 9 to 10 ng/uL, and up to roughly 1 ug per sample was used for TCRbeta sequencing. In the source study's methods: TCRbeta data were analyzed in ImmunoSeq Analyzer 3.0, with diversity computed on productive nucleotide rearrangements. Using the Immunarch R package, the improved Chao index served to estimate lower-bound TCR diversity and the Gini coefficient served to estimate clonality. Nucleotide rearrangements that differed but encoded the same CDR3beta amino acid sequence were counted as separate clonotypes. TCRbeta sequences significantly enriched in antigen-responding cells relative to anti-CD3/anti-CD28-activated cells were identified by differential abundance analysis. Using predicted peptide-MHC specificity as the basis, GLIPH2 grouped TCRs into clusters, both for each participant individually and for the merged data sets that combined participants. The source is immuneACCESS, and TCRdb retained only in-frame sequences with V and J called. Part of the clones is not carried over; for the studies checked, unresolved V genes explain less than half of this, and the remainder is unexplained. Clonal size and the V and J genes are those of that table, whereas D and trimming came from the DNA. The sample profile shows about 33,000 clones; around 83% of them were found once. The ten largest account for 0.85% to 1% of the sample.

Via the germline V gene, CDR1 is SGHDT and CDR2 YYEEEE. The CDR3 contains 15 residues, cysteine and phenylalanine counted. Solely the CDR3 DNA is kept, with 45 bases framed from the first base. V is shortened by 2 bases, J by 0 bases, and the region joining them spans 11 bases. The specimen comprised cultured CD4+ T cells from PBMCs, sampled from a patient who received antiretroviral therapy. The cell subset or site label for this specimen denotes: CD40L-CD69- CD45RO-high memory CD4 T cells not responding to Gag peptides. The receptor comes from an adult with HIV. The donor label of this sample is uncertain. The rearranged chain carries TRBV5-6 and TRBJ1-2; the D segment cannot be called with confidence. The DNA reads as follows: TGTGCCAGCAGCTTAGGGAGACCTACTAACTATGGCTACACCTTC. Its coded protein is CASSLGRPTNYGYTF.